The rows below give T cell receptor beta chains drawn from one sample of a study of blood T cell repertoires in COVID-19. The data were produced by immunoSEQ multiplex PCR, yet TCRdb's version contains in-frame clones alone and is incomplete. The sample consists of around 70,000 clones, approximately 85% of them appearing once. Input material: peripheral blood. All receptors come from a human donor in a cohort sampled during active COVID-19. Each CDR3 is given with its conserved first and last residue. A D gene is named only where the DNA matches it firmly. Rows may omit the clone size; those that give it use once, few, many or a size class.

d_call j_call clone_size v_call cdr3_aa cdr3_nt
NA TRBJ2-2 once TRBV5-1 CASSFSHSNTGELFF TGCGCCAGCAGCTTTAGTCATTCGAACACCGGGGAGCTGTTTTTT
NA TRBJ2-3 NA TRBV5-1 CASSLQQDTQYF TGCGCCAGCAGCCTCCAACAGGATACGCAGTATTTT
TRBD1 TRBJ1-2 once TRBV5-6 CASSPPAGGYDGYTF TGTGCCAGCAGCCCTCCCGCAGGGGGGTACGACGGCTACACCTTC
NA TRBJ2-5 NA TRBV9 CASSPKPKGERDTQYF TGTGCCAGCAGCCCCAAGCCTAAGGGAGAAAGAGATACCCAGTACTTC
NA TRBJ2-1 NA TRBV11-2 CASSLSQGTYNEQFF TGTGCCAGCAGCTTATCTCAGGGGACGTACAATGAGCAGTTCTTC
TRBD2 TRBJ2-3 NA TRBV6-5 CASIWRGVGDTQYF TGTGCCAGCATCTGGCGGGGGGTGGGGGATACGCAGTATTTT
TRBD1 TRBJ1-3 NA TRBV7-9 CASSSTPSTGGYGNTIYF TGTGCCAGCAGCTCCACCCCCTCAACAGGGGGCTATGGAAACACCATATATTTT
NA TRBJ1-4 NA TRBV18 CASSAGRVINEKLFF TGTGCCAGCTCGGCCGGGCGGGTGATCAATGAAAAACTGTTTTTT
TRBD2 TRBJ2-7 NA TRBV11-2 CASSLTSGSPYAQYF TGTGCCAGCAGCTTGACTAGCGGGAGCCCCTACGCGCAGTACTTC
TRBD1 TRBJ2-3 few TRBV19 CASSRRTGRRADTQYF TGTGCCAGTAGTCGCAGGACAGGGAGGAGAGCAGATACGCAGTATTTT
NA TRBJ2-1 NA TRBV3-1/TRBV3-2 CASSQTGGARLTNEQFF TGTGCCAGCAGCCAAACCGGCGGGGCCCGATTAACAAATGAGCAGTTCTTC
NA TRBJ1-2 NA TRBV6-2/TRBV6-3 CASSYTDRRSGYTF TGTGCCAGCAGTTACACGGACAGAAGGAGCGGCTACACCTTC
NA TRBJ2-1 NA TRBV7-9 CASSPLPGKEQFF TGTGCCAGCAGCCCCCTCCCGGGAAAGGAACAGTTCTTC
TRBD2 TRBJ2-5 NA TRBV5-5 CASSWGREGSQYF TGTGCCAGCAGCTGGGGCAGGGAGGGGTCCCAGTACTTC
TRBD1 TRBJ1-3 NA TRBV30 CAYRGDRASGNTIYF TGTGCCTACCGGGGGGACAGGGCTTCTGGAAACACCATATATTTT
TRBD1 TRBJ1-4 once TRBV4-1 CASSHTTGEGATNEKLFF TGCGCCAGCAGCCACACGACAGGGGAGGGTGCAACTAATGAAAAACTGTTTTTT
NA TRBJ1-4 NA TRBV19 CASTPNQGALLVEKLFF TGTGCCAGTACGCCAAACCAAGGGGCGCTTCTTGTTGAAAAACTGTTTTTT
NA TRBJ1-1 few TRBV7-6 CASSLVNSGTEAFF TGTGCCAGCAGCTTAGTTAATTCGGGGACTGAAGCTTTCTTT
NA TRBJ2-5 NA TRBV28 CASSLTDSQETQYF TGTGCCAGCAGTCTAACGGACAGCCAAGAGACCCAGTACTTC
NA TRBJ2-1 NA TRBV3-1/TRBV3-2 CASSPRGVPGNEQFF TGTGCCAGCAGCCCGCGGGGCGTGCCGGGCAATGAGCAGTTCTTC
TRBD2 TRBJ2-2 NA TRBV6-5 CATDPLAGGTGELFF TGTGCCACAGACCCACTAGCGGGAGGCACCGGGGAGCTGTTTTTT
NA TRBJ1-6 few TRBV9 CASSAAGRGNSPLHF TGTGCCAGCAGCGCAGCGGGGAGGGGCAATTCACCCCTCCACTTT
NA TRBJ2-7 NA TRBV3-1/TRBV3-2 CASSPNDGTPYEQYF TGTGCCAGCAGCCCAAATGACGGGACACCCTACGAGCAGTACTTC
NA TRBJ1-3 NA TRBV4-2 CASSQTESSGNTIYF TGTGCCAGCAGCCAAACAGAGAGCTCTGGAAACACCATATATTTT
TRBD2 TRBJ2-4 NA TRBV9 CASSARTSGSVNIQYF TGTGCCAGCAGCGCCCGGACTAGCGGGAGTGTAAACATTCAGTACTTC
NA TRBJ1-6 NA TRBV2 CASSGEPLHF TGTGCCAGCAGTGGGGAGCCCCTCCACTTT